This entry describes one T cell receptor beta chain. These data come from a study of T-cell memory formation after mild COVID-19. Germline V lookup: CDR1 LNHDA, CDR2 SQIVND (reference sequence). Trimming took off 5 bases at V and 3 bases at J, with 17 bases between the two ends. CDR3 length: 15 amino acids. Libraries for TCRalpha and TCRbeta carried sample barcodes and unique molecular identifiers via 5'RACE. TCRdb reprocessed the 5' RACE reads via MiXCR and lists one record per CDR3 protein. The sample consists of 170,000 or so distinct CDR3 sequences, around 21% of them appearing once. The genes are TRBV19 and TRBJ2-7; D may be TRBD2 (5 bases). The sequenced sample consisted of PBMCs or a T cell subset sorted from them (not recorded which). The sequence came from an adult woman who had mild COVID-19 (a few samples of this study predate the infection). Cell type and time point are not known. The CDR3 is CASSGGLGRDYEQYF. The CDR3 nucleotides are TGTGCCAGTAGTGGAGGACTGGGAAGGGACTACGAGCAGTACTTC. The variable domain in full, with the rest retrieved from reference TRBV19 and TRBJ2-7, is DGGITQSPKYLFRKEGQNVTLSCEQNLNHDAMYWYRQDPGQGLRLIYYSQIVNDFQKGDIAEGYSVSREKKESFPLTVTSAQKNPTAFYLCASSGGLGRDYEQYFGPGTRLTVT.